The entry below gives a single TCR beta chain sequence along with its context. The CDR3 is 14 amino acids. Germline V gene data show CDR1 as SNHLY and CDR2 as FYNNEI. Trimming shortened V by 5 bases and J by 6 bases, and 11 bases separated the two germline ends. The data were taken from a study of blood T cell repertoires in COVID-19. Overall study context: Researchers got acute and convalescent COVID-19 samples from the United States, Italy and Spain. T cells, B-cell-depleted T cells, or PBMCs provided the cDNA or gDNA that served as material.

Per the original data handling: By means of reference gene primer amplification, nucleated cell counts were estimated. Data came from immunoSEQ multiplex PCR; TCRdb stores just in-frame clones and leaves some out. That table is the source of V, J and clone size, and D and trimming were worked out from the DNA. The sample carries 250,000 to 350,000 clones, about 83% recorded once. The source of this sequence is a woman aged 50 to 60 with acute or convalescent COVID-19. Material: peripheral blood. The rearrangement links TRBV2 to TRBJ1-6, with D possibly matching TRBD1 (6 bases). In nucleotides, the CDR3 is TGTGCCAGCAGTTCAGGGGTGGGTAATTCACCCCTCCACTTT. Translating it yields CASSSGVGNSPLHF. Combining the CDR3 with reference TRBV2 and TRBJ1-6 gives the whole variable domain EPEVTQTPSHQVTQMGQEVILRCVPISNHLYFYWYRQILGQKVEFLVSFYNNEISEKSEIFDDQFSVERPDGSNFTLKIRSTKLEDSAMYFCASSSGVGNSPLHFGNGTRLTVT.